This T cell receptor beta chain is drawn from a study of blood T cell repertoires in COVID-19 (dated by TCRdb to 2018 to 2021). Some background on the complete study: Collaborator samples came from the United States, Italy and Spain and covered acute and convalescent phases of COVID-19. The material from the prospective study consisted of cDNA or gDNA derived from T cells, B-cell-depleted T cells, or PBMCs. Deeply sampled blood TCRbeta repertoires from subjects exposed to, actively infected with, or recovered from COVID-19 were included in the dataset. The repertoires were released in a freely available public database meant as a resource for research on the immune response to SARS-CoV-2. Samples were obtained from the ongoing ImmuneRACE study (first 160 participants) and from about 1,300 subjects provided by 6 global collaborators. A de-identified subject ID, COVID-19 status, age in years and sex were almost always included in the sample metadata. Where available, HLA class I and class II types were taken from metadata supplied by the sample provider and were not determined by assay-based typing. What the authors observed across the whole study: The amount of clinical and demographic metadata varied by source and participant and was provided uncurated.

Each collaborating institution followed its own protocols to collect whole blood in K2EDTA tubes. For TCRbeta analysis, collaborators shipped samples as frozen whole blood, isolated PBMCs, or DNA extracted from either of those sample types. There are 15 amino acids in the CDR3, from cysteine to phenylalanine inclusive. Just the 45-base CDR3 DNA is kept, in frame starting at base 1. V loses 3 bases, J loses 3 bases, and the germline ends lie 14 bases apart. From the germline V gene, CDR1 is LGHNA and CDR2 is YNFKEQ. Comments on this clone: No cognate antigen has been identified for it. Base qualities are not provided; no much larger clone lies one nucleotide away.

The immunoSEQ Assay, a bias-controlled multiplex PCR, was used to amplify TCRbeta CDR3 regions from genomic DNA. The paper's processing steps were these. The number of nucleated cells in each sample was estimated by amplification of reference gene primers within the assay. To quantify the absolute abundance of each unique TCRbeta CDR3 rearrangement, sequence reads were collapsed and filtered. For each sample, productive Simpson clonality was calculated as the square root of Simpson's diversity index across productive rearrangements. The immuneACCESS repertoire file appears here via TCRdb, limited to in-frame rearrangements. These files lack a portion of the clones; in checked studies, under half of the deficit traces to unresolved V genes, and the cause of the others is not known. V, J and clone size are taken as reported in that table, and D and trimming were inferred from the DNA itself. In all, the sample holds roughly 200,000 clones, and approximately 86% of those were seen once. Of the sample, approximately 1.5% is held by the ten largest clones.

The sequenced sample consisted of peripheral blood. This TCR came from a man aged 18 to 30 with active or convalescent COVID-19. In this chain, TRBV4-2 is recombined with TRBJ1-1; the D segment could be TRBD1, given 6 matching bases. The CDR3 sequence is CASSHEQGPHTEAFF. The DNA sequence is given as TGTGCCAGCAGCCATGAACAGGGTCCGCACACTGAAGCTTTCTTT.